This T cell receptor (beta chain) was retrieved from a study of T cell repertoires in cytomegalovirus infection. Across the study: The authors used CMV epitopes that were HLA-C-restricted (recently identified) and HLA-B-restricted (well studied). TCR beta signatures that were public indicated CMV infection and matching HLA type.

In its sample, this clonotype was seen many times. Its antigen is unidentified. MiXCR was run by TCRdb on the reads, yielding one entry per CDR3 protein. This sample has 640,000 or so distinct CDR3 sequences, with approximately 33% found just once. This CDR3 comprises 15 residues. J gave up 5 bases and V 5 bases, and 11 bases lay outside the gene matches. Germline V gives CDR1 SGHTA, CDR2 FQGNSA. This sequence originates from a human donor in good health (CMV status not recorded). Some clones in this sample may be carry-over from other donors' samples. The specimen comprised cultured PBMCs, sampled from culture after CMV antigen stimulation. The rearrangement links TRBV7-2 to TRBJ2-7, with 8 bases fitting TRBD2. The CDR3 DNA follows: TGTGCCAGCAGCGGCCAGGGACTAGTTGTCCACGAGCAGTACTTC. As protein: CASSGQGLVVHEQYF.